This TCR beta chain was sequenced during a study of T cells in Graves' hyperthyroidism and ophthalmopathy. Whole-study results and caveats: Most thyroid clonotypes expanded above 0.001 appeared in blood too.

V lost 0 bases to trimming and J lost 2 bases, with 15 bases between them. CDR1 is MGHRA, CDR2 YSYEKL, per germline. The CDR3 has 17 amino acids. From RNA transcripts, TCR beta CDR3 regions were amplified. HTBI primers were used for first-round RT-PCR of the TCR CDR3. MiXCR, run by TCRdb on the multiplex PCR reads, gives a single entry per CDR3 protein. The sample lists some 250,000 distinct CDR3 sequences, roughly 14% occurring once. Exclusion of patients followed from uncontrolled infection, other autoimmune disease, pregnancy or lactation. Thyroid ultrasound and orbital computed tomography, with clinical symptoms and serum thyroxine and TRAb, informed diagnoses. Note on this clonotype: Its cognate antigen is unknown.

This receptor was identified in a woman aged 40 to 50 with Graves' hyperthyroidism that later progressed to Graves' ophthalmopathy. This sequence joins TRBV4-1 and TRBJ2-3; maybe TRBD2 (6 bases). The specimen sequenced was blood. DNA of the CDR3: TGCGCCAGCAGCCAAGATTCGAGGGGACTCGCCACAGATACGCAGTATTTT. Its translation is CASSQDSRGLATDTQYF.